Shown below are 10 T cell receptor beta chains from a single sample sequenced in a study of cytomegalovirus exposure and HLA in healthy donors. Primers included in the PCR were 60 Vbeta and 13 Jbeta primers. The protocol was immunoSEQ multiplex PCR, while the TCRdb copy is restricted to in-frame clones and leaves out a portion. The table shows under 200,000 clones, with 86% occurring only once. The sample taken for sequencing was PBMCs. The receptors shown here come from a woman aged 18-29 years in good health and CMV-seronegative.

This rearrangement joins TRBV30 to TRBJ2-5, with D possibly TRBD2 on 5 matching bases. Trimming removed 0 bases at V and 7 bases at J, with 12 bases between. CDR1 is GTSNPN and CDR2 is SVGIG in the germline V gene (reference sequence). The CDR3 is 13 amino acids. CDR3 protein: CAWSVGNRGTQYF. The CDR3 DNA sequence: TGTGCCTGGAGTGTAGGCAACCGGGGGACCCAGTACTTC.

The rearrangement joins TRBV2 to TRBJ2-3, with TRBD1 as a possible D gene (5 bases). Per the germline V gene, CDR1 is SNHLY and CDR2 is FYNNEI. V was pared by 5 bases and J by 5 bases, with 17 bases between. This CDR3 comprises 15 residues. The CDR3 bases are TGTGCCAGCAGTCTAAGTGGACAAATGGGAGATACGCAGTATTTT. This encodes CASSLSGQMGDTQYF.

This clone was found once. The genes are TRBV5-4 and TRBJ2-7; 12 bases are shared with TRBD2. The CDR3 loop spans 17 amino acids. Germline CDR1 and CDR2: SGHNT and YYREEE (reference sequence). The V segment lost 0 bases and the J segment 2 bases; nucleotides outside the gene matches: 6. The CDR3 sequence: CASSLGRLAGVAYEQYF. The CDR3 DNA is TGTGCCAGCAGCTTGGGGAGACTAGCGGGAGTGGCCTACGAGCAGTACTTC.

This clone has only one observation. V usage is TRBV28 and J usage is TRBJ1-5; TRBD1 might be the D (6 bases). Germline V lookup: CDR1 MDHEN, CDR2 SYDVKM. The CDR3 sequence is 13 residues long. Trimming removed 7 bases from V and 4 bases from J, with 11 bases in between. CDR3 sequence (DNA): TGTGCCAGCACATACAGGGCTAATCAGCCCCAGCATTTT. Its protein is CASTYRANQPQHF.

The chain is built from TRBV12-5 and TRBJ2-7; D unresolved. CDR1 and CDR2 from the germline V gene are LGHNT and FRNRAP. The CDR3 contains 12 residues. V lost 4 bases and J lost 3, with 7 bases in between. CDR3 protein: CASGSSLYEQYF. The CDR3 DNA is TGTGCTAGTGGTTCAAGCCTCTACGAGCAGTACTTC.

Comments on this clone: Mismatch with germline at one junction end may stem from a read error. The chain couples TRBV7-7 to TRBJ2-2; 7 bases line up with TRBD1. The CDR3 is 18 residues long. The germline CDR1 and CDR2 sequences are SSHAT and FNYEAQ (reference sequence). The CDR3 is CASSPTTKGTANTGELFF. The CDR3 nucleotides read TGTGCTAGCAGCCCAACAACGAAGGGGACAGCGAACACCGGGGAGCTGTTTTTT.

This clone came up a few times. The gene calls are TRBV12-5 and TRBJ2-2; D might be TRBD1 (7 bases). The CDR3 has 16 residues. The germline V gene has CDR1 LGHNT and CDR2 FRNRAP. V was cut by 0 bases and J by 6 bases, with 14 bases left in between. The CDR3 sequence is CASGLVVGRGAGELFF. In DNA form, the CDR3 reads TGTGCTAGTGGTTTGGTGGTTGGCAGGGGGGCCGGGGAGCTGTTTTTT.

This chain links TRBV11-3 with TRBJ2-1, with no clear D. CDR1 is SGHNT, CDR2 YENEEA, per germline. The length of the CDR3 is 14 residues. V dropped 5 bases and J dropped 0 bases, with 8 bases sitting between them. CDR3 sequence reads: CASSPRSSYNEQFF. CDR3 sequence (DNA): TGTGCCAGCAGCCCACGGAGCTCCTACAATGAGCAGTTCTTC.

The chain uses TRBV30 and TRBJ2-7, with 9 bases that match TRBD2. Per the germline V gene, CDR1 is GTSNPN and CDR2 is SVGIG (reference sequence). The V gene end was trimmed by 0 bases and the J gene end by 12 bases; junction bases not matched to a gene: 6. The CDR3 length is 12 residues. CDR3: CAWSVSGSSPYF. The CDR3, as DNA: TGTGCCTGGAGTGTTAGCGGGAGTTCTCCGTACTTC.

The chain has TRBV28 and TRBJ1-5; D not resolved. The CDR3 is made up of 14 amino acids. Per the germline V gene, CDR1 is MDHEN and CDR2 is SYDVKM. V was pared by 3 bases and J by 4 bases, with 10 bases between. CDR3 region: CASSFASVNQPQHF. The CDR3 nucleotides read TGTGCCAGCAGTTTCGCTTCAGTAAATCAGCCCCAGCATTTT. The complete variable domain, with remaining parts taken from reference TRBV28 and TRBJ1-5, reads DVKVTQSSRYLVKRTGEKVFLECVQDMDHENMFWYRQDPGLGLRLIYFSYDVKMKEKGDIPEGYSVSREKKERFSLILESASTNQTSMYLCASSFASVNQPQHFGDGTRLSIL.